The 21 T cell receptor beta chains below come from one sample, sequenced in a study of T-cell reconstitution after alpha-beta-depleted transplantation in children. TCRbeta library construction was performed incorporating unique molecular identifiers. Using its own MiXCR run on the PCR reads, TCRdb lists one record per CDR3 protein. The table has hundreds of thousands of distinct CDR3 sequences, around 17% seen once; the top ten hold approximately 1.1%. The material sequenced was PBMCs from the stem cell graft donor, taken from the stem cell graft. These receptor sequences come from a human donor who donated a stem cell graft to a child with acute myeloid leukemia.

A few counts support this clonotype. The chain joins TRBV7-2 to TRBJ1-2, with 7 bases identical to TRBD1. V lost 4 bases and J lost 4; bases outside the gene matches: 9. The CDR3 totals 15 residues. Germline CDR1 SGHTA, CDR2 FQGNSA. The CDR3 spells CASSSIDRESYGYTF. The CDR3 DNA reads TGTGCCAGCAGCTCAATTGACAGGGAAAGCTATGGCTACACCTTC.

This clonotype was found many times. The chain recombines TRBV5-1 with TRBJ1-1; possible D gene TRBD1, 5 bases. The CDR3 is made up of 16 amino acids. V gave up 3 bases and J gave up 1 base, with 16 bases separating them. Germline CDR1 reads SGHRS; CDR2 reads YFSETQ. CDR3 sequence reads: CASSSSGPPANTEAFF. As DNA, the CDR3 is TGCGCCAGCAGCTCGTCGGGACCGCCGGCGAACACTGAAGCTTTCTTT.

The CDR3 bases are TGTGCCAGCAGCTTAGCTCCAGCGGGGGCCCCTATCAGACGAATGGATGAGCAGTTCTTC. Protein sequence: CASSLAPAGAPIRRMDEQFF. This chain uses TRBV7-2 with TRBJ2-1, with 8 bases lining up with TRBD2. CDR1 and CDR2 from the germline V gene are SGHTA and FQGNSA. V shed 0 bases and J 8 bases; nucleotides not matched to a gene: 21. This CDR3 region has 20 residues.

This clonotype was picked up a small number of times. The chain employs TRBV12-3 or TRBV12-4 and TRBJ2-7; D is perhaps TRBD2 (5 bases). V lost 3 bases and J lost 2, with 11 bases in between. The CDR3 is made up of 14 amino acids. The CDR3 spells CASSFGVGPYEQYF. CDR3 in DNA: TGTGCCAGCAGTTTCGGGGTAGGACCCTACGAGCAGTACTTC.

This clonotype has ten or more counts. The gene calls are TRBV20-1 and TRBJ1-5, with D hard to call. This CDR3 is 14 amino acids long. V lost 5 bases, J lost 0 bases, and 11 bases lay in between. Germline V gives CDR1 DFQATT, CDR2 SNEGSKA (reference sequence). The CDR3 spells CSALDFDSNQPQHF. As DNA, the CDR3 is TGCAGTGCTTTGGACTTCGATAGCAATCAGCCCCAGCATTTT.

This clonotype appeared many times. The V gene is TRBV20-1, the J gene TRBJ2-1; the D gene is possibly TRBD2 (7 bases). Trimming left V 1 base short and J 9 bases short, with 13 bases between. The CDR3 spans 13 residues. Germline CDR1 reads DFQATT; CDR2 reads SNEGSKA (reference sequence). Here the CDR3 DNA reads TGCAGTGCTAGAGCCCGGGGGGCCCTTGAGCAGTTCTTC. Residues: CSARARGALEQFF.

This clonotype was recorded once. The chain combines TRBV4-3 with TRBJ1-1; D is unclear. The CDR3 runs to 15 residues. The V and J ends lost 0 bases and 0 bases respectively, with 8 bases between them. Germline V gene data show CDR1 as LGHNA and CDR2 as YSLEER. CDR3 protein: CASSQDFTVNTEAFF. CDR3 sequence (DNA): TGCGCCAGCAGCCAAGATTTTACAGTGAACACTGAAGCTTTCTTT.

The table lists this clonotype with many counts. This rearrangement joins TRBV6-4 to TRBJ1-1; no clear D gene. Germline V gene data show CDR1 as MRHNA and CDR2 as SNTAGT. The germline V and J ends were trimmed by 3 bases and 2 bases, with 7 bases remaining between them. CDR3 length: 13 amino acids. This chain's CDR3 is CASSEQPNTEAFF. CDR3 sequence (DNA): TGTGCCAGCAGTGAGCAGCCTAACACTGAAGCTTTCTTT.

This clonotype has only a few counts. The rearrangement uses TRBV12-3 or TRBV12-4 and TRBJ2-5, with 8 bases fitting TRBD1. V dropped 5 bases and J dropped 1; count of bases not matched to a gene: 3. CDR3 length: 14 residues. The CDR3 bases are TGTGCCAGCAGTCGGACAGGGACCCAAGAGACCCAGTACTTC. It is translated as CASSRTGTQETQYF.

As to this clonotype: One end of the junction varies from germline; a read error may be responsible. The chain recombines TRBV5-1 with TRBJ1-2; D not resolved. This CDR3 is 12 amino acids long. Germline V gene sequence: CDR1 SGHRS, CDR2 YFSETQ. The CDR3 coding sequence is TGCGCCAGCAGGGGCGGAAACTATTGCTACACCTTC. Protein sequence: CASRGGNYCYTF. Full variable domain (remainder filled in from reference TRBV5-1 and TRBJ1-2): KAGVTQTPRYLIKTRGQQVTLSCSPISGHRSVSWYQQTPGQGLQFLFEYFSETQRNKGNFPGRFSGRQFSNSRSEMNVSTLELGDSALYLCASRGGNYCYTFGSGTRLTVV.

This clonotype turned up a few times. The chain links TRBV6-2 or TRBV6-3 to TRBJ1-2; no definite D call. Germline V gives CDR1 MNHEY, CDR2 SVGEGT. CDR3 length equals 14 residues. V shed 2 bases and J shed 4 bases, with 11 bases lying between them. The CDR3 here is CASSYLKTLYGYTF. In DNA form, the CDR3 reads TGTGCCAGCAGTTACCTCAAGACACTCTATGGCTACACCTTC.

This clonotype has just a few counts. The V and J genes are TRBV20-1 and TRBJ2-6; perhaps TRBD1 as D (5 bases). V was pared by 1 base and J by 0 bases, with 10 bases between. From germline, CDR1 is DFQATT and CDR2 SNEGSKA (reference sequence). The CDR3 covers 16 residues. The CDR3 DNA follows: TGCAGTGCTAGAGGTATACAGGTCTCTGGGGCCAACGTCCTGACTTTC. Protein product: CSARGIQVSGANVLTF.

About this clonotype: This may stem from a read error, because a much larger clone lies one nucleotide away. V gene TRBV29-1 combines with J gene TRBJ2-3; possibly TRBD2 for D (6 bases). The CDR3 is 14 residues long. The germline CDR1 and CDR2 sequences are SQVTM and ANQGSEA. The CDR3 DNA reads TGCAGCGTTGTACCCAGTACTAGCACAGATAGGCAGTATTTT. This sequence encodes CSVVPSTSTDRQYF.

CDR3 in DNA: TGTGCCAGCAGGTACCGAACCCTAACAGATACGCAGTATTTT. It specifies CASRYRTLTDTQYF. The genes are TRBV7-2 and TRBJ2-3; D remains unclear. V lost 6 bases and J 3 bases, leaving 13 bases between the germline ends. Per germline, CDR1 SGHTA and CDR2 FQGNSA. CDR3 length: 14 amino acids. Supplemented by reference TRBV7-2 and TRBJ2-3, the full variable domain reads GAGVSQSPSNKVTEKGKDVELRCDPISGHTALYWYRQSLGQGLEFLIYFQGNSAPDKSGLPSDRFSAERTGGSVSTLTIQRTQQEDSAVYLCASRYRTLTDTQYFGPGTRLTVL.

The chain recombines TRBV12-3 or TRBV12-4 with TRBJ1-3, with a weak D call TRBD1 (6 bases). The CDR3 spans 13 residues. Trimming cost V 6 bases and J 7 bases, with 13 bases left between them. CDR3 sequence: CASRDRSRNTIYF. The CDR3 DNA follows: TGTGCCAGCAGAGACAGGTCACGTAACACCATATATTTT.

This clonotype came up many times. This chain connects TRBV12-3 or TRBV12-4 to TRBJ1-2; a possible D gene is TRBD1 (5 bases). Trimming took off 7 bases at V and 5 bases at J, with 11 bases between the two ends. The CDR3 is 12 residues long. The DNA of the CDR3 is TGTGCCAGCATCGGTCAGGGATATGGCTACACCTTC. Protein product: CASIGQGYGYTF.

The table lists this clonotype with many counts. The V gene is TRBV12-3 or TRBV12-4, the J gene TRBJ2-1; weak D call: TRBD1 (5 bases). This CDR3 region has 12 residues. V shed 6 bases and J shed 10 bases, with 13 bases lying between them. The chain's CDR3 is CASSSGQSEQFF. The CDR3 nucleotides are TGTGCCAGCAGCTCTGGACAATCAGAGCAGTTCTTC.

The CDR3 DNA is TGTGCCAGCAGCTCAGTTGACAATAACTATGGCTACACCTTC. Its translation is CASSSVDNNYGYTF. The gene calls are TRBV11-2 and TRBJ1-2; D not resolved. Per germline, CDR1 SGHAT and CDR2 FQNNGV. V dropped 4 bases and J dropped 1 base, with 10 bases sitting between them. The CDR3 spans 14 residues.

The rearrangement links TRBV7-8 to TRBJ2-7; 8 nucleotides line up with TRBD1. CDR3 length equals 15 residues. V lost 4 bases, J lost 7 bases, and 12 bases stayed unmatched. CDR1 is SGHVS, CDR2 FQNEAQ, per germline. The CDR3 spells CASSSDRGGSREQYV. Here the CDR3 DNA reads TGTGCCAGCAGCTCAGACAGGGGAGGCTCACGGGAGCAGTACGTC.

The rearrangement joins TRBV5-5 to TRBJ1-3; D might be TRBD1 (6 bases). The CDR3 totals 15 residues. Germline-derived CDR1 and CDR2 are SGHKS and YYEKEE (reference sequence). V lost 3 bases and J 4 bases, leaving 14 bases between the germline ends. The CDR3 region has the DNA TGTGCCAGCAGCTCCGTCACAGGGAGCGGAAACACCATATATTTT. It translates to CASSSVTGSGNTIYF.

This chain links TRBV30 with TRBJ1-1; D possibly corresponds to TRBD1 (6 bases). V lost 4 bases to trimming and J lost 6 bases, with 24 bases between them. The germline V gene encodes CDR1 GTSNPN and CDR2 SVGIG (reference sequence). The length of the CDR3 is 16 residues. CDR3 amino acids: CAWKSRSRGNWAEAFF. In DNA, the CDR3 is TGTGCCTGGAAGTCCCGTTCCAGGGGAAATTGGGCTGAAGCTTTCTTT.